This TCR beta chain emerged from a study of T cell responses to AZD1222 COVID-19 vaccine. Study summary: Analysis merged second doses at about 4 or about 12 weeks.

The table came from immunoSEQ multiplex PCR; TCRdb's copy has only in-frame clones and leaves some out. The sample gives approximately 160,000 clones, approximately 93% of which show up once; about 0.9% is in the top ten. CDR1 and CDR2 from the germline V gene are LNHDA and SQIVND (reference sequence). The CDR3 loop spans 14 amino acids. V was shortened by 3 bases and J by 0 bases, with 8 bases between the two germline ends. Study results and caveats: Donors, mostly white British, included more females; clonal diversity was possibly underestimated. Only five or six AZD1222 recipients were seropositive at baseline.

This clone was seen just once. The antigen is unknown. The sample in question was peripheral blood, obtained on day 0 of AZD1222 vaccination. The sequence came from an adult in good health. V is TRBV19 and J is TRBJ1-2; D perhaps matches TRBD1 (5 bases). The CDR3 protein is CASSIRGPNYGYTF. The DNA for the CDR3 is TGTGCCAGTAGTATTAGGGGTCCTAACTATGGCTACACCTTC.